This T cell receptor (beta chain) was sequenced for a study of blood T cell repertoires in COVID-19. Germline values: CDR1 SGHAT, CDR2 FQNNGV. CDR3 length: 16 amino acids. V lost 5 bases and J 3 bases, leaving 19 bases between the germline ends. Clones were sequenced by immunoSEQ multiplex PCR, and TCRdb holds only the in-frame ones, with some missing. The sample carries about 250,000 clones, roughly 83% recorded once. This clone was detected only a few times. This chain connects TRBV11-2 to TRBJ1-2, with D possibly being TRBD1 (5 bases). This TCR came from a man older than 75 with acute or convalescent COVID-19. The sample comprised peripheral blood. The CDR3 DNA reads TGTGCCAGCAGCCACAACAGACAGCCCCTCGACTATGGCTACACCTTC. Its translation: CASSHNRQPLDYGYTF.